This TCR beta chain is drawn from a study of blood T cell repertoires in COVID-19. Trimming left V 6 bases short and J 2 bases short, with 9 bases between. Looked up from germline, CDR1 is SGHRS and CDR2 is YFSETQ. This CDR3 has 12 amino acids. Under the authors' procedure: The assay estimated nucleated cells by amplifying reference gene primers. Profiled with immunoSEQ multiplex PCR; TCRdb holds only in-frame clones, not every one. V, J and clone size were drawn from that table, and D and trimming were deduced from the DNA. The repertoire holds 170,000 or so clones, with about 83% as singletons. The origin of this receptor is a woman between 18 and 29 years old who had recovered from COVID-19. Input material: peripheral blood. The chain combines TRBV5-1 with TRBJ2-7, with D maybe TRBD2 (6 bases). The CDR3 DNA follows: TGCGCCAGCATTGGCGGGACCTACGAGCAGTACTTC. Protein sequence: CASIGGTYEQYF.